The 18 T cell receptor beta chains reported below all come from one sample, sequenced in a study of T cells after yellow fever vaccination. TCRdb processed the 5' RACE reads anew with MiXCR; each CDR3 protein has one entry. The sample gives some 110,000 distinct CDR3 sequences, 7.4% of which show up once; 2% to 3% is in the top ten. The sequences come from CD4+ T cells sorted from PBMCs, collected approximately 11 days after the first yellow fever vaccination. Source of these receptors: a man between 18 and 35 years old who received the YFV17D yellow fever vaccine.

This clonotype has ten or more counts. DNA of the CDR3: TGTGCCACCAGCAGAGACCGACGGAGCAATCAGCCCCAGCATTTT. This sequence encodes CATSRDRRSNQPQHF. The chain recombines TRBV15 with TRBJ1-5, with D hard to call. Germline loops: CDR1 LNHNV, CDR2 YYDKDF (reference sequence). V was pared by 0 bases and J by 1 base, with 7 bases between. CDR3 size: 15 residues.

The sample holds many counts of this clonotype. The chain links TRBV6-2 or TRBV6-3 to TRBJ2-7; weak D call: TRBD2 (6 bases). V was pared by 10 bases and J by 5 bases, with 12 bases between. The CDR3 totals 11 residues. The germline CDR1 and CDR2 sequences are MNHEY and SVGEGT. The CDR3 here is CATRRDHEQYF. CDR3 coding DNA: TGTGCCACCAGGCGGGATCACGAGCAGTACTTC.

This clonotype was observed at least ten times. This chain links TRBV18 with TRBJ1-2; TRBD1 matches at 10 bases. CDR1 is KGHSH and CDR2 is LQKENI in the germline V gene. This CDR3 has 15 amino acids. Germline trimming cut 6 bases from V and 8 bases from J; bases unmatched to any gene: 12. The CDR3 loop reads CASSRDTGTGEGYTF. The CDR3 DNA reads TGTGCCAGCTCGCGCGATACCGGGACAGGGGAGGGCTACACCTTC.

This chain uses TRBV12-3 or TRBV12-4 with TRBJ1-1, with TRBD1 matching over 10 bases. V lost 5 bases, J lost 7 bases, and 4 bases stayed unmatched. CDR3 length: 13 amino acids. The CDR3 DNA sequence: TGTGCCAGCAGTAAGACAGGGGGCGGTGAAGCTTTCTTT. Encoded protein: CASSKTGGGEAFF.

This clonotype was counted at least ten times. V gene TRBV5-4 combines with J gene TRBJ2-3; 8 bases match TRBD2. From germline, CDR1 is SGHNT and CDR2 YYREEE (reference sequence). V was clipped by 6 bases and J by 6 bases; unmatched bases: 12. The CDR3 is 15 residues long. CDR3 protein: CASKPAGVLTDTQYF. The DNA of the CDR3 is TGTGCCAGCAAACCAGCGGGGGTCCTCACTGATACGCAGTATTTT.

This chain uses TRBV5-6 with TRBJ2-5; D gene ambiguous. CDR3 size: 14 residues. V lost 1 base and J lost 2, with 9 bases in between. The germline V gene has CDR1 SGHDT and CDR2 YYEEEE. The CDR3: CASSLWAGQETQYF. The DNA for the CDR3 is TGTGCCAGCAGCTTGTGGGCAGGACAAGAGACCCAGTACTTC.

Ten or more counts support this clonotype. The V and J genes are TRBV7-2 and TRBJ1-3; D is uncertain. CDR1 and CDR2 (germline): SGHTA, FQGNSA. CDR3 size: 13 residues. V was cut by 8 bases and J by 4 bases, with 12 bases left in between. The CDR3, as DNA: TGTGCCAGCGCTGCGGGAAGGGGAAACACCATATATTTT. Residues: CASAAGRGNTIYF.

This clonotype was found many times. CDR3 sequence reads: CASSLNGNIQYF. In DNA, the CDR3 is TGTGCCAGCAGCTTAAACGGGAACATTCAGTACTTC. The chain combines TRBV7-2 with TRBJ2-4; D remains unclear. Germline V CDR1 and CDR2: SGHTA, FQGNSA. The CDR3 extends over 12 amino acids. V was trimmed by 2 bases and J by 7 bases, leaving 6 bases between them.

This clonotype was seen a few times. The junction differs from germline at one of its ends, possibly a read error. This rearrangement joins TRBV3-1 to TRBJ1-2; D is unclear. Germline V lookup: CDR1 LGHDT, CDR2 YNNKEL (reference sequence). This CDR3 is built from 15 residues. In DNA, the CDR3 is TGTGCCAGCTGCCAAGATGACACTTCCTTCTATGGCTACACCTTC. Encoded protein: CASCQDDTSFYGYTF.

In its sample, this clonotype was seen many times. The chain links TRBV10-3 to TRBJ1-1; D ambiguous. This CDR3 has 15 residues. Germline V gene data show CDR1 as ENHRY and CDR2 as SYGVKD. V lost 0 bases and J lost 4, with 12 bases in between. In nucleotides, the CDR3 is TGTGCCATCAGTGAGTCGACGGTCCTGGGCACTGAAGCTTTCTTT. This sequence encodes CAISESTVLGTEAFF.

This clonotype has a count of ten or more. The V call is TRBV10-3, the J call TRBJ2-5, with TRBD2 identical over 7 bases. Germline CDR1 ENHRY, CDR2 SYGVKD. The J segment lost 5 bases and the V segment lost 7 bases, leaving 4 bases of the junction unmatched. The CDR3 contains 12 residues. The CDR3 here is CAIMGGSETQYF. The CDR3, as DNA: TGTGCCATCATGGGGGGGTCGGAGACCCAGTACTTC.

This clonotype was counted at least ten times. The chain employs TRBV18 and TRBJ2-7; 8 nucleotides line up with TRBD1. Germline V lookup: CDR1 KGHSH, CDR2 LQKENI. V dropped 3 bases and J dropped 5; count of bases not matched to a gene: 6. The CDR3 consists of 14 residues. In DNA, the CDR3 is TGTGCCAGCTCACCCACGACAGGGGAACACGAGCAGTACTTC. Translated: CASSPTTGEHEQYF. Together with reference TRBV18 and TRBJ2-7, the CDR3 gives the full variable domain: NAGVMQNPRHLVRRRGQEARLRCSPMKGHSHVYWYRQLPEEGLKFMVYLQKENIIDESGMPKERFSAEFPKEGPSILRIQQVVRGDSAAYFCASSPTTGEHEQYFGPGTRLTVT.

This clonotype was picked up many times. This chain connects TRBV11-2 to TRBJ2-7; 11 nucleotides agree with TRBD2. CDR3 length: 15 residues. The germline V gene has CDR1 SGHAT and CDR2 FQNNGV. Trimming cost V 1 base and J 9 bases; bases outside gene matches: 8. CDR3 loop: CASSLGSSGGTGQYF. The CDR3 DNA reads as TGTGCCAGCAGCTTAGGGTCTAGCGGGGGGACGGGGCAGTACTTC.

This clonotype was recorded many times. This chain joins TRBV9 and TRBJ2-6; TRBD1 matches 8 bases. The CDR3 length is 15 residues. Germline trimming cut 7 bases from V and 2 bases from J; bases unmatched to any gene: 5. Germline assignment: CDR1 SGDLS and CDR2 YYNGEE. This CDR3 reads CASGQGSPGANVLTF. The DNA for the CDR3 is TGTGCCAGCGGACAGGGTTCACCTGGGGCCAACGTCCTGACTTTC.

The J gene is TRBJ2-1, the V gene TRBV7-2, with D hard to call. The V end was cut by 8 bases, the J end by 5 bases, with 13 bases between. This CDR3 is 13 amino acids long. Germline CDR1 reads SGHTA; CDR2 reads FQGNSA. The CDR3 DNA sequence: TGTGCCAGCTCCCCGCTGATAAACAATGAGCAGTTCTTC. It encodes CASSPLINNEQFF. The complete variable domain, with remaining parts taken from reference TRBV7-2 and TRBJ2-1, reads GAGVSQSPSNKVTEKGKDVELRCDPISGHTALYWYRQSLGQGLEFLIYFQGNSAPDKSGLPSDRFSAERTGGSVSTLTIQRTQQEDSAVYLCASSPLINNEQFFGPGTRLTVL.

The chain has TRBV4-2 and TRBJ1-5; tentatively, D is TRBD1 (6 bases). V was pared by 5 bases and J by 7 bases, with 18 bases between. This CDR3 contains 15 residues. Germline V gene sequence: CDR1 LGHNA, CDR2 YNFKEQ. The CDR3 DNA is TGTGCCAGCAGCTACGCCGCCAGGGGACGGCAGCCCCAGCATTTT. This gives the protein CASSYAARGRQPQHF.

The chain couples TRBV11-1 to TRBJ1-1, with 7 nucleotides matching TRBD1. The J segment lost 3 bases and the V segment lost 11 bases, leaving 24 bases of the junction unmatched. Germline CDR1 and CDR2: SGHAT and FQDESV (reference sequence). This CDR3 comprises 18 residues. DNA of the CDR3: TGTGCCGTGCCTGGATCAGGGGGTGAGTCCGGGAGGTACACTGAAGCTTTCTTT. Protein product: CAVPGSGGESGRYTEAFF.

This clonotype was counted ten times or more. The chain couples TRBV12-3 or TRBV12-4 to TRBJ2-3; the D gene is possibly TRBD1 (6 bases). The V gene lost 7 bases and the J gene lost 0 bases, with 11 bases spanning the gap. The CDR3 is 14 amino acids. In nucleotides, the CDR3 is TGTGCCAGCACCCCGGGACACAGCACAGATACGCAGTATTTT. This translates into CASTPGHSTDTQYF.